The rows below give T cell receptor beta chains drawn from one sample of a study of cytomegalovirus exposure and HLA in healthy donors. This table comes from immunoSEQ multiplex PCR, and its TCRdb copy is limited to in-frame clones, with some not included. Among around 76,000 clones listed, about two thirds were seen once. Input material: PBMCs. All receptors come from a middle-aged man in good health and CMV-seropositive. Both conserved end residues are trimmed from each CDR3.

TRBV7-2,TRBJ2-6,ASSLEGVFRSGANVLT
TRBV2,TRBJ1-5,ASSEGQVSNQPQH
TRBV9,TRBJ2-4,ASSVDMAAGPQNIQY
TRBV5-1,TRBJ1-5,ASSPSGNSNQPQH
TRBV30,TRBJ1-2,AWSEREGGYT
TRBV10-3,TRBJ2-7,AISEGIAGTYEQY
TRBV5-4,TRBJ1-2,ASSLAGQGARVYT
TRBV5-6,TRBJ2-3,ASSLWTSGSTSEDTQY
TRBV5-5,TRBJ1-2,ASSLDSYGYT
TRBV9,TRBJ2-1,ASSAFNEQF
TRBV7-9,TRBJ1-2,ASSLARDGGYT
TRBV7-6,TRBJ2-5,ASSYGLATRQETQY
TRBV5-4,TRBJ1-4,ASSLWDRGNEKLF
TRBV14,TRBJ2-1,ASSRGQGSYNEQF
TRBV5-6,TRBJ2-1,ASSLGTGSKLQF
TRBV5-6,TRBJ2-7,ASSFRGQGVSEQY
TRBV28,TRBJ2-7,ASNRPGQGYEQY
TRBV27,TRBJ1-5,ASSQQGFYSNQPQH
TRBV6-5,TRBJ2-6,ASRSGSSGANVLT
TRBV27,TRBJ2-7,ASSLSPTRTGSPREQY
TRBV5-4,TRBJ2-6,ASSLGGTGGSGANVLT
TRBV18,TRBJ2-6,ASRDRSSGANVLT
TRBV28,TRBJ2-3,ASTTGLWNTQY
TRBV5-4,TRBJ2-3,ASSLAGNSGSYTQY
TRBV4-2,TRBJ1-4,ASSLATGDEKLF
TRBV5-4,TRBJ1-2,ASSLGGGQGYGYT
TRBV5-6,TRBJ2-7,ASSLQGALGEQY
TRBV6-5,TRBJ2-1,ASSWVGLAGDNEQF
TRBV15,TRBJ2-7,ATSRGDRASYEQY